Listed here are 16 T cell receptor beta chains from one sample, sequenced in a study of blood T cells in healthy people across ages. With a J-beta primer mix and a sample-barcoded 5' primer, a second PCR ran about 6 to 11 cycles. TCRdb fed the 5' RACE reads into MiXCR, producing one record per CDR3 protein. Of around 1,100,000 distinct CDR3 sequences listed, 35% to 40% were seen once; the top ten hold less than 15%. Material: blood. The receptors originated from a man in his late teens or twenties in good health.

The rearrangement links TRBV12-3 or TRBV12-4 to TRBJ2-5; D assignment may be TRBD1 or TRBD2 (5 bases each). Trimming cost V 7 bases and J 4 bases, with 16 bases left between them. The CDR3 consists of 14 residues. Here the CDR3 DNA reads TGTGCCAGCACCGATCAGGGACGCGGAGAGACCCAGTACTTC. This sequence encodes CASTDQGRGETQYF.

This chain connects TRBV4-2 to TRBJ1-5, with 7 bases aligning to TRBD1. The CDR3 runs to 18 residues. After removal of 1 base from V and 0 bases from J, the junction contained 9 bases not matched to a gene. Germline V gene sequence: CDR1 LGHNA, CDR2 YNFKEQ. Here the CDR3 reads CASSQVVGTVYSNQPQHF. The CDR3 coding sequence is TGTGCCAGCAGCCAAGTCGTCGGGACAGTTTATAGCAATCAGCCCCAGCATTTT.

The gene calls are TRBV6-5 and TRBJ1-1; no clear D. Germline CDR1 is MNHEY and CDR2 is SVGAGI. CDR3 size: 14 residues. V was cut by 0 bases and J by 7 bases, with 12 bases left in between. CDR3 in amino acids: CASSYSNTYYEAFF. CDR3 nucleotide sequence: TGTGCCAGCAGTTACTCAAACACCTATTATGAAGCTTTCTTT.

This clonotype was detected only a few times. The chain couples TRBV12-3 or TRBV12-4 to TRBJ2-2; D remains ambiguous. Trimming took 4 bases from V and 7 from J, leaving 10 bases between them. The CDR3 runs to 13 residues. The CDR3 loop reads CASSSSGRGELFF. In nucleotides, the CDR3 is TGTGCCAGCAGTTCATCCGGTCGCGGGGAGCTGTTTTTT.

The chain couples TRBV15 to TRBJ1-1, with TRBD1 matching over 7 bases. The CDR3 has 19 residues. The germline V gene encodes CDR1 LNHNV and CDR2 YYDKDF (reference sequence). V gave up 0 bases and J gave up 2 bases; unmatched junction bases: 15. CDR3 sequence reads: CATSRDLKWRTGENTEAFF. DNA of the CDR3: TGTGCCACCAGCAGAGATTTAAAGTGGAGGACAGGAGAAAACACTGAAGCTTTCTTT.

V is TRBV20-1 and J is TRBJ1-6, with 8 bases fitting TRBD1. The CDR3 loop spans 15 amino acids. Germline V gene lookup returns CDR1 DFQATT and CDR2 SNEGSKA (reference sequence). V lost 0 bases to trimming and J lost 10 bases; unmatched junction nucleotides: 8. The CDR3 bases are TGCAGTGCTAGAGATTTTGGGACAGGTGCCTCACCCCTCCACTTT. Translated: CSARDFGTGASPLHF.

The gene calls are TRBV6-5 and TRBJ1-2; D call uncertain. The CDR3 runs to 13 residues. The V end lost 6 bases, the J end lost 4 bases, and 12 bases lay between the germline ends. Germline-derived CDR1 and CDR2 are MNHEY and SVGAGI. The CDR3 bases are TGTGCCAGCAGCCGCGGGCACCTCTATGGCTACACCTTC. This sequence encodes CASSRGHLYGYTF.

This chain links TRBV27 with TRBJ2-6; no definite D call. The V end lost 6 bases, the J end lost 3 bases, and 9 bases lay between the germline ends. Germline V gives CDR1 MNHEY, CDR2 SMNVEV (reference sequence). This CDR3 has 14 amino acids. This CDR3 reads CASSEVYGANVLTF. In DNA, the CDR3 is TGTGCCAGCAGCGAAGTGTATGGGGCCAACGTCCTGACTTTC.

The rearrangement joins TRBV9 to TRBJ2-1; 13 bases align to TRBD2. V gave up 4 bases and J gave up 5 bases; unmatched junction bases: 3. The germline gives CDR1 SGDLS, CDR2 YYNGEE. This CDR3 is 15 amino acids long. CDR3 region: CASSTTSGGNNEQFF. CDR3 sequence (DNA): TGTGCCAGCAGCACGACTAGCGGGGGGAACAATGAGCAGTTCTTC. Together with reference TRBV9 and TRBJ2-1, the CDR3 gives the full variable domain: DSGVTQTPKHLITATGQRVTLRCSPRSGDLSVYWYQQSLDQGLQFLIQYYNGEERAKGNILERFSAQQFPDLHSELNLSSLELGDSALYFCASSTTSGGNNEQFFGPGTRLTVL.

This clonotype was observed once. The chain employs TRBV10-3 and TRBJ2-1; 11 bases align to TRBD2. The J segment lost 2 bases and the V segment lost 10 bases, leaving 7 bases of the junction unmatched. This CDR3 region has 15 residues. Germline CDR1 ENHRY, CDR2 SYGVKD. CDR3 nucleotide sequence: TGTGCCACGCTAAATAGCGGGGGGGCCTACAATGAGCAGTTCTTC. It specifies CATLNSGGAYNEQFF.

A few counts support this clonotype. The rearrangement links TRBV25-1 to TRBJ1-1, with D possibly TRBD1 on 6 matching bases. Germline loops: CDR1 MGHDK, CDR2 SYGVNS. V was trimmed by 3 bases and J by 6 bases, leaving 14 bases between them. CDR3 length: 14 amino acids. CDR3 sequence (DNA): TGTGCCAGCAGTGAGACAGGAAAATGGCCTGAAGCTTTCTTT. Its protein product is CASSETGKWPEAFF. Based on the CDR3 plus reference TRBV25-1 and TRBJ1-1, the full variable domain is EADIYQTPRYLVIGTGKKITLECSQTMGHDKMYWYQQDPGMELHLIHYSYGVNSTEKGDLSSESTVSRIRTEHFPLTLESARPSHTSQYLCASSETGKWPEAFFGQGTRLTVV.

The V call is TRBV20-1, the J call TRBJ1-6; D gene uncertain. The CDR3 extends over 13 amino acids. Germline V gene sequence: CDR1 DFQATT, CDR2 SNEGSKA (reference sequence). The V end was cut by 6 bases, the J end by 7 bases, with 13 bases between. In DNA form, the CDR3 reads TGCAGTGCCCCCGGGGAGGGAAATTCACCCCTCCACTTT. Its protein is CSAPGEGNSPLHF.

This clonotype was picked up many times. This chain uses TRBV5-1 with TRBJ1-2, with TRBD1 identical over 8 bases. Germline V gene lookup returns CDR1 SGHRS and CDR2 YFSETQ. Trimming removed 4 bases from V and 2 bases from J; junction bases left unmatched: 7. The CDR3 extends over 15 amino acids. The CDR3 region has the DNA TGCGCCAGCAGCATGGGGACAGGCGTCAACTATGGCTACACCTTC. This gives the protein CASSMGTGVNYGYTF.

The rearrangement uses TRBV6-2 or TRBV6-3 and TRBJ2-7; 7 bases fit TRBD1. V lost 6 bases and J lost 7; bases outside the gene matches: 15. The CDR3 is 15 residues long. Germline V gene lookup returns CDR1 MNHEY and CDR2 SVGEGT. The CDR3: CASSHRQGSYNEQYF. DNA for the CDR3: TGTGCCAGCAGCCATCGACAGGGCTCCTACAATGAGCAGTACTTC.

CDR3 DNA sequence: TGTGCCAGCAGTTTAAAGGGGTTCAATTCACCCCTCCACTTT. Translating it yields CASSLKGFNSPLHF. The chain uses TRBV12-3 or TRBV12-4 and TRBJ1-6, with D perhaps TRBD1 (5 bases). This CDR3 region has 14 residues. V gave up 2 bases and J gave up 7 bases, with 9 bases separating them.

DNA for the CDR3: TGTGCCAGCAGTTTAGTACTATCGAACACCGGGGAGCTGTTTTTT. As protein: CASSLVLSNTGELFF. The chain couples TRBV12-3 or TRBV12-4 to TRBJ2-2; D is uncertain. Trimming cost V 1 base and J 0 bases, with 6 bases left between them. This CDR3 comprises 15 residues.